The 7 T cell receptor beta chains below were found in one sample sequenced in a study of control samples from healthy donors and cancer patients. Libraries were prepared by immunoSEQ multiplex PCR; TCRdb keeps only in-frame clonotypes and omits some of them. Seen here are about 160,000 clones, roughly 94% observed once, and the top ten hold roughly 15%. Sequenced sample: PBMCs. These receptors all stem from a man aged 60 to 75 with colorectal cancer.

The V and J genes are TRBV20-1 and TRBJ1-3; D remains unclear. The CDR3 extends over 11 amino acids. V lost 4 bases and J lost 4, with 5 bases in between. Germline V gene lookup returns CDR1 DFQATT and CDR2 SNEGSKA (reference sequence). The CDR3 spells CSATKGNTIYF. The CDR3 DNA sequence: TGCAGTGCTACTAAAGGAAACACCATATATTTT.

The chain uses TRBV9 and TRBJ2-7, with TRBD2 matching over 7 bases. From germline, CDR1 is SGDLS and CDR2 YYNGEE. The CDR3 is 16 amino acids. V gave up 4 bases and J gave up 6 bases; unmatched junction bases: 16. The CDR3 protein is CASSPGGTGPLGEQYF. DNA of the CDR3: TGTGCCAGCAGCCCGGGGGGAACAGGCCCTCTGGGCGAGCAGTACTTC. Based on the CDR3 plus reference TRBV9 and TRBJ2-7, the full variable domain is DSGVTQTPKHLITATGQRVTLRCSPRSGDLSVYWYQQSLDQGLQFLIQYYNGEERAKGNILERFSAQQFPDLHSELNLSSLELGDSALYFCASSPGGTGPLGEQYFGPGTRLTVT.

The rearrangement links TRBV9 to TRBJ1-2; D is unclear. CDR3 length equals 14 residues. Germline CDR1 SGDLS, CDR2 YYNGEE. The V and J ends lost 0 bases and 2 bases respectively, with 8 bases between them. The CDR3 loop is CASSVVMRNYGYTF. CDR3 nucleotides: TGTGCCAGCAGCGTAGTTATGCGAAACTATGGCTACACCTTC.

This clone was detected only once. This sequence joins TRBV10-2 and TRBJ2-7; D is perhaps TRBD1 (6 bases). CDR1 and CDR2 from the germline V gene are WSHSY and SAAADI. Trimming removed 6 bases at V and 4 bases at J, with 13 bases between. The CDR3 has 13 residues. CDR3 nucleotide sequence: TGCGCCAGCAGAGCAGGGGAATTGTACGAGCAGTACTTC. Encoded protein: CASRAGELYEQYF.

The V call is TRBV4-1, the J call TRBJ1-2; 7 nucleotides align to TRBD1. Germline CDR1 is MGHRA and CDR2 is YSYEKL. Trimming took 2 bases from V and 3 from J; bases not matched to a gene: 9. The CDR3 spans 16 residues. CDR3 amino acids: CASSQTPTGYDYGYTF. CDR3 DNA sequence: TGCGCCAGCAGCCAAACCCCGACAGGGTACGACTATGGCTACACCTTC.

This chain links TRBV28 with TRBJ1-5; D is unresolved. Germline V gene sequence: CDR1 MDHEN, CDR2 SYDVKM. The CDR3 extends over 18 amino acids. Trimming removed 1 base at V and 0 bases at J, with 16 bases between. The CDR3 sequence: CASSLSLRGRVSNQPQHF. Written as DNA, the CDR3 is TGTGCCAGCAGTTTATCCCTCAGAGGACGGGTTAGCAATCAGCCCCAGCATTTT.

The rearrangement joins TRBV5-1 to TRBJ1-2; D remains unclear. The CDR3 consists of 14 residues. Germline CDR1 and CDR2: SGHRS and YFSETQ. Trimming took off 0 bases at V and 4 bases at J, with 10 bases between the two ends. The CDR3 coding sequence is TGCGCCAGCAGCTTGGGACACATTACCTATGGCTACACCTTC. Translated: CASSLGHITYGYTF.